These 12 T cell receptor beta chains were all obtained from the same sample, sequenced in a study of OX40 agonist ivuxolimab in advanced cancers. The library was prepared using the immunoSEQ multiplex PCR assay. TCRdb stores this immuneACCESS table with in-frame sequences only. Part of the clones is absent; in the studies checked, under half of the shortfall reflects unresolved V genes, and no reason is known for the rest. The sample profile shows tens of thousands of clones; 90% to 95% of them were found once. In total, the top ten clones hold around 10% of the sample. The sample was CD4+ or CD8+ T cells sorted from blood, taken in a trial of the OX40 agonist ivuxolimab. These receptors all come from an adult with an advanced solid tumor such as melanoma, head and neck, liver or kidney cancer.

The V call is TRBV5-4, the J call TRBJ1-2; D gene ambiguous. The CDR3 is 12 amino acids. V dropped 0 bases and J dropped 8 bases, with 8 bases sitting between them. Germline V gene data show CDR1 as SGHNT and CDR2 as YYREEE (reference sequence). In nucleotides, the CDR3 is TGTGCCAGCAGCTTGGCCGAGGGCGGCTACACCTTC. It is translated as CASSLAEGGYTF. The whole variable domain, filled in from reference TRBV5-4 and TRBJ1-2, reads ETGVTQSPTHLIKTRGQQVTLRCSSQSGHNTVSWYQQALGQGPQFIFQYYREEENGRGNFPPRFSGLQFPNYSSELNVNALELDDSALYLCASSLAEGGYTFGSGTRLTVV.

The chain uses TRBV4-2 and TRBJ2-2; D is ambiguous. The CDR3 is 15 residues long. V lost 7 bases to trimming and J lost 6 bases, with 18 bases between them. Germline assignment: CDR1 LGHNA and CDR2 YNFKEQ. Written as DNA, the CDR3 is TGTGCCAGCACCGGTCGCGGCAAAAGCGCCGGGGAGCTGTTTTTT. Translation: CASTGRGKSAGELFF.

The chain employs TRBV6-8 and TRBJ2-7; D could derive from TRBD1 or TRBD2 (6 bases each). Per the germline V gene, CDR1 is MNHGY and CDR2 is SAAAGT. This CDR3 contains 17 residues. V lost 4 bases to trimming and J lost 2 bases, with 21 bases between them. CDR3 residues: CASSSSELGGLAYEQYF. The CDR3 nucleotides read TGTGCCAGCAGTTCCTCCGAACTAGGGGGACTGGCCTACGAGCAGTACTTC.

The rearrangement joins TRBV5-4 to TRBJ2-7; 12 bases line up with TRBD1. Trimming at V came to 4 bases and at J to 4 bases, leaving 9 bases not matched to a gene. CDR3 size: 16 residues. Germline V gene data show CDR1 as SGHNT and CDR2 as YYREEE (reference sequence). CDR3 amino acids: CASSDGDRGPSYEQYF. CDR3 DNA sequence: TGTGCCAGCAGCGACGGGGACAGGGGGCCGTCTTACGAGCAGTACTTC.

The rearrangement links TRBV19 to TRBJ1-2, with a weak D call TRBD1 (5 bases). Trimming removed 6 bases from V and 8 bases from J, with 16 bases in between. The length of the CDR3 is 13 residues. CDR1 and CDR2 from the germline V gene are LNHDA and SQIVND (reference sequence). CDR3 DNA sequence: TGTGCCAGTAGCCGCCCGCCGGGGCGGGGCTACACCTTC. It yields the protein CASSRPPGRGYTF.

V and J are TRBV7-2 and TRBJ2-7; maybe TRBD1 (5 bases). Per germline, CDR1 SGHTA and CDR2 FQGNSA. V lost 5 bases, J lost 3 bases, and 11 bases lay in between. This CDR3 region has 13 residues. The DNA of the CDR3 is TGTGCCAGCAGCCCCGGACATCACTACGAGCAGTACTTC. Translated: CASSPGHHYEQYF.

The chain is built from TRBV30 and TRBJ1-5; D remains unclear. Trimming pared 3 bases from V and 10 bases from J, leaving 13 bases between. CDR3 length equals 12 residues. Germline lookup yields CDR1 GTSNPN and CDR2 SVGIG (reference sequence). Here the CDR3 DNA reads TGTGCCTGGAGCGCGTTTGGGGTACCCCAGCATTTT. Its translation: CAWSAFGVPQHF.

V gene TRBV4-2 combines with J gene TRBJ2-3; TRBD2 matches 12 bases. V shed 4 bases and J 1 base; nucleotides not matched to a gene: 3. The germline CDR1 and CDR2 sequences are LGHNA and YNFKEQ. The CDR3 runs 16 residues. CDR3: CASSPRLAGGTDTQYF. DNA of the CDR3: TGTGCCAGCAGCCCAAGACTAGCGGGAGGCACAGATACGCAGTATTTT.

The chain employs TRBV6-5 and TRBJ2-1, with D perhaps being TRBD1 or TRBD2 (7 bases each). Trimming pared 4 bases from V and 3 bases from J, leaving 13 bases between. This CDR3 spans 15 amino acids. Germline CDR1 MNHEY, CDR2 SVGAGI. CDR3 DNA sequence: TGTGCCAGCAGTTTGCAGGGGGGGAACTACAATGAGCAGTTCTTC. Encoded protein: CASSLQGGNYNEQFF.

The chain has TRBV9 and TRBJ1-1; TRBD1 might be the D (5 bases). Looked up from germline, CDR1 is SGDLS and CDR2 is YYNGEE. The CDR3 has 13 amino acids. The V end lost 3 bases, the J end lost 5 bases, and 11 bases lay between the germline ends. In DNA, the CDR3 is TGTGCCAGCAGCGCCCCCAGACAGACTGAAGCTTTCTTT. This translates into CASSAPRQTEAFF.

The J gene is TRBJ1-5, the V gene TRBV7-6; D not certain. This CDR3 comprises 13 residues. Germline V CDR1 and CDR2: SGHVS, FNYEAQ. V shed 6 bases and J shed 0 bases, with 6 bases lying between them. The CDR3, as DNA: TGTGCCAGCAGTATAAGTAGCAATCAGCCCCAGCATTTT. It specifies CASSISSNQPQHF. Filled out from reference TRBV7-6 and TRBJ1-5, the complete variable domain reads GAGVSQSPRYKVTKRGQDVALRCDPISGHVSLYWYRQALGQGPEFLTYFNYEAQQDKSGLPNDRFSAERPEGSISTLTIQRTEQRDSAMYRCASSISSNQPQHFGDGTRLSIL.

The chain is built from TRBV7-6 and TRBJ2-7; maybe TRBD2 (6 bases). Germline V gene lookup returns CDR1 SGHVS and CDR2 FNYEAQ. Trimming shortened V by 6 bases and J by 2 bases, and 14 bases separated the two germline ends. CDR3 size: 14 residues. CDR3 sequence: CASSHGTLAYEQYF. The CDR3 region has the DNA TGTGCCAGCAGTCATGGGACTCTTGCCTACGAGCAGTACTTC.